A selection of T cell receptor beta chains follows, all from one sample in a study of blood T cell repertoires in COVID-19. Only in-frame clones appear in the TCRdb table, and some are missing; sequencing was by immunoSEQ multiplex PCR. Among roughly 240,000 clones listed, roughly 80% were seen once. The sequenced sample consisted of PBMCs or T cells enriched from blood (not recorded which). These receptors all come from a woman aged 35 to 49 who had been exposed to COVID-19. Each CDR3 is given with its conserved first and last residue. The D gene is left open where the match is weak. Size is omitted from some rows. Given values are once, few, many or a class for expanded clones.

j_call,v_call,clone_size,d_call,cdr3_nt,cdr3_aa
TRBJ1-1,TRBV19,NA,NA,TGTGCCAGTAGGAGGCCGAACACTGAAGCTTTCTTT,CASRRPNTEAFF
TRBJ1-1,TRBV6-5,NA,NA,TGTGCCAGCAGTCGTCTGAACACTGAAGCTTTCTTT,CASSRLNTEAFF
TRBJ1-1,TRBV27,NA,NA,TGTGCCAGCAGTTTCTGGCAGGCCACTGAAGCTTTCTTT,CASSFWQATEAFF
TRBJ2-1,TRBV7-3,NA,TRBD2,TGTGCCAGCAGCCCAAGAGGGACTAGCGGACACAATGAGCAGTTCTTC,CASSPRGTSGHNEQFF
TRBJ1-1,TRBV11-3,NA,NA,TGTGCCAGCAGCTTAAACAGGAACACTGAAGCTTTCTTT,CASSLNRNTEAFF
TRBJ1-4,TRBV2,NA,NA,TGTGCCAGCAGCCCGACAGTACCTAATGAAAAACTGTTTTTT,CASSPTVPNEKLFF
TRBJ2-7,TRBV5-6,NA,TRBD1,TGTGCCAGCAGCTGGGACAGCGCCTACGAGCAGTACTTC,CASSWDSAYEQYF
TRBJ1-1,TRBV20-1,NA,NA,TGCAGTGCTAGTGTGGGGGGGATGAACACTGAAGCTTTCTTT,CSASVGGMNTEAFF
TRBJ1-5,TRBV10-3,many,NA,TGTGCCATCAGTGAGGGGGGCTATAGCAATCAGCCCCAGCATTTT,CAISEGGYSNQPQHF
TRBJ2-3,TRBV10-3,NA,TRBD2,TGTGCCATCAGTGAGTCGCCCCGACTAGCGGGGGGCTTCACAGATACGCAGTATTTT,CAISESPRLAGGFTDTQYF
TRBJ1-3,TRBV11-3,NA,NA,TGTGCCAGCAGCCGTCCCCGGGACACCCAGAGCTCTGGAAACACCATATATTTT,CASSRPRDTQSSGNTIYF
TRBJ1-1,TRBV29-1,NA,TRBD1,TGCAGCGTTGCGGACAGGGTGGTACCTGAAGCTTTCTTT,CSVADRVVPEAFF
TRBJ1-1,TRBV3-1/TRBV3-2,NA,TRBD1,TGTGCCAGCAGGGACAGGGCCCTGAACACTGAAGCTTTCTTT,CASRDRALNTEAFF
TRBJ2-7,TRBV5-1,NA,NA,TGCGCCAGCAGCCCCGGGACAAACTCCTACGAGCAGTACTTC,CASSPGTNSYEQYF
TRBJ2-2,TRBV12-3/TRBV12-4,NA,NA,TGTGCCAGCTACCTATCGGACACCGGGGAGCTGTTTTTT,CASYLSDTGELFF
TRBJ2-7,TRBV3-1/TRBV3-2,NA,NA,TGTGCCAGCAGCAAGAACCAAAGGACAGAGCAGTACTTC,CASSKNQRTEQYF
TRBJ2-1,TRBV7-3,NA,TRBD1,TGTGCCAGCAGCCGAGGGGGCGCCAATGAGCAGTTCTTC,CASSRGGANEQFF